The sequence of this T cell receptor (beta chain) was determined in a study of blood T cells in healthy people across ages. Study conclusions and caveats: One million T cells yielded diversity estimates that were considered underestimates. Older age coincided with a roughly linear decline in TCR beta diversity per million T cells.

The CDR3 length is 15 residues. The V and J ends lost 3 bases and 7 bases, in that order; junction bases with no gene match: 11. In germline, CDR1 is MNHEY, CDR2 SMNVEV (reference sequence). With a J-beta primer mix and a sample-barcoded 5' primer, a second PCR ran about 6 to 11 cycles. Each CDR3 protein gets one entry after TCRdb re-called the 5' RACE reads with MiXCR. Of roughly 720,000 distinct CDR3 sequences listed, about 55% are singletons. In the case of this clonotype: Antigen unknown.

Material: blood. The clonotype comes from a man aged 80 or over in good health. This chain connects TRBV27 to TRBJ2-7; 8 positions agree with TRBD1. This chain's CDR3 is CASSLQGARSGEQYF. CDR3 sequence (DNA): TGTGCCAGCAGTTTGCAGGGGGCGAGATCGGGAGAGCAGTACTTC.